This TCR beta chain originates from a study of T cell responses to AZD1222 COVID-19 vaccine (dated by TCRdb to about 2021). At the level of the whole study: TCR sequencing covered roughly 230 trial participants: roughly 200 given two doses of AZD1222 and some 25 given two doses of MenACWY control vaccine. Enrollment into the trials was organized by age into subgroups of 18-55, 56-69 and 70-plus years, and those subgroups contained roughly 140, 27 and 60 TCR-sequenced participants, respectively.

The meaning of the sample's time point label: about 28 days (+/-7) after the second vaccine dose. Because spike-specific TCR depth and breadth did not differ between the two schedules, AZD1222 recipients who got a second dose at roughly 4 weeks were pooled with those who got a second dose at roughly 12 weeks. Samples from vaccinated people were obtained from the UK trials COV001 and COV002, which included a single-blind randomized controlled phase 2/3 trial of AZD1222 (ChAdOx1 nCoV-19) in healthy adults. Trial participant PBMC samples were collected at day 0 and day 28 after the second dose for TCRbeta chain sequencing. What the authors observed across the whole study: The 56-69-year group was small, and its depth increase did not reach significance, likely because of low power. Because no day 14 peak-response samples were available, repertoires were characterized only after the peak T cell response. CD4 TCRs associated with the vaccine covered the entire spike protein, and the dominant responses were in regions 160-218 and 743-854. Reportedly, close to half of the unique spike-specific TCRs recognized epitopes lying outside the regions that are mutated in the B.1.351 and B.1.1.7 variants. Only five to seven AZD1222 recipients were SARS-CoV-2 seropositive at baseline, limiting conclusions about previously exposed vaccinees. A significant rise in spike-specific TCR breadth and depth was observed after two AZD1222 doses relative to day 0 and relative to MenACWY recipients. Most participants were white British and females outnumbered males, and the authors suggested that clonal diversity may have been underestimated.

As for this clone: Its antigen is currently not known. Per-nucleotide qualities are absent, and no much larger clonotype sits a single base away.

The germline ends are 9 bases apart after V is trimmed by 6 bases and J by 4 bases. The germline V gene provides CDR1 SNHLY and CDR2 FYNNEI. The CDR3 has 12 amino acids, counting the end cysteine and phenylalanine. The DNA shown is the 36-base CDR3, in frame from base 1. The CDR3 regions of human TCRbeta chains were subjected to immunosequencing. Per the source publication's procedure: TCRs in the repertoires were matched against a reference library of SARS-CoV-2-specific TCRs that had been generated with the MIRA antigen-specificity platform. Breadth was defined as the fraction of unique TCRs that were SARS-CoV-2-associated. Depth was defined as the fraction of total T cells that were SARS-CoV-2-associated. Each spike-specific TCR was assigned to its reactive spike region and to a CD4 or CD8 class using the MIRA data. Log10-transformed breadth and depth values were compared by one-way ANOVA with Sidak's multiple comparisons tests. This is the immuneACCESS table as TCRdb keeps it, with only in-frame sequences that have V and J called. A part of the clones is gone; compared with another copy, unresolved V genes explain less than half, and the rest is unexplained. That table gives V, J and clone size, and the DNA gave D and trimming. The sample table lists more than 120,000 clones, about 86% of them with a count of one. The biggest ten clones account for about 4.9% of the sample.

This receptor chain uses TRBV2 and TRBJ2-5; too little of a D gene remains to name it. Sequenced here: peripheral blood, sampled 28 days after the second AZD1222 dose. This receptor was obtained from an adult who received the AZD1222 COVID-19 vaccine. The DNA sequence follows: TGTGCCAGCAGGACTCCTGGAGAGACCCAGTACTTC. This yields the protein CASRTPGETQYF. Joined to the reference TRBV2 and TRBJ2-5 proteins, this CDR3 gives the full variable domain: EPEVTQTPSHQVTQMGQEVILRCVPISNHLYFYWYRQILGQKVEFLVSFYNNEISEKSEIFDDQFSVERPDGSNFTLKIRSTKLEDSAMYFCASRTPGETQYFGPGTRLLVL.